Listed below are T cell receptor beta chains from one sample, sequenced in a study of cytomegalovirus exposure and HLA in healthy donors. Profiling relied on immunoSEQ multiplex PCR, and the TCRdb table lists in-frame clones only, not all of them. The sample holds 200,000 or so clones, about four fifths seen once. The sequenced sample consisted of PBMCs. All receptors derive from a woman in her 30s in good health and CMV-seropositive. CDR3s include the opening cysteine and the closing phenylalanine or tryptophan. A D gene is named only where the DNA matches it firmly. Clone size is not always given. Where it is, it says once, few, many or a class for expanded clones.

clone_size,d_call,j_call,v_call,cdr3_aa,cdr3_nt
.,TRBD2,TRBJ2-5,TRBV7-8,CASSWTSGRSLETQYF,TGTGCCAGCAGCTGGACTAGCGGGAGGAGTCTCGAGACCCAGTACTTC
.,.,TRBJ1-1,TRBV19,CASSLTGLNTEAFF,TGTGCCAGTAGCTTAACAGGGCTGAACACTGAAGCTTTCTTT
.,.,TRBJ1-2,TRBV27,CASSSRNNYGYTF,TGTGCCAGCAGTTCCAGGAATAACTATGGCTACACCTTC
.,.,TRBJ1-2,TRBV10-3,CAIGGTSYGYTF,TGTGCCATCGGGGGGACCAGCTATGGCTACACCTTC
once,.,TRBJ2-3,TRBV6-1,CASREGQFYTDTQYF,TGTGCCAGCAGAGAAGGACAGTTTTACACAGATACGCAGTATTTT
.,TRBD2,TRBJ2-7,TRBV5-6,CASSLSGTSSYEQYF,TGTGCCAGCAGCCTCAGCGGGACTAGCTCCTACGAGCAGTACTTC
once,.,TRBJ2-7,TRBV14,CASSPQGYEQYF,TGTGCCAGCAGCCCCCAGGGCTACGAGCAGTACTTC
.,.,TRBJ1-1,TRBV5-1,CASSLGREGTEAFF,TGCGCCAGCAGCTTGGGCAGGGAAGGAACTGAAGCTTTCTTT
.,TRBD1,TRBJ2-6,TRBV5-1,CASSSPLGTGALFGANVLTF,TGCGCCAGCAGCTCCCCTCTCGGGACAGGTGCTTTATTTGGGGCCAACGTCCTGACTTTC
.,TRBD1,TRBJ2-7,TRBV13,CASSSGQGMYEQYF,TGTGCCAGCAGCTCTGGACAGGGGATGTACGAGCAGTACTTC
.,.,TRBJ1-3,TRBV6-6,CASSYSWTVGNTIYF,TGTGCCAGCAGTTACTCCTGGACAGTTGGAAACACCATATATTTT
.,TRBD1,TRBJ2-1,TRBV7-8,CASRRGLFPLSYNEQFF,TGTGCCAGCCGAAGGGGGCTATTCCCACTCTCCTACAATGAGCAGTTCTTC
.,TRBD2,TRBJ2-1,TRBV7-6,CASSPSPGGPNEQFF,TGTGCCAGCAGCCCGTCCCCGGGAGGGCCTAATGAGCAGTTCTTC
.,TRBD2,TRBJ2-1,TRBV7-2,CASSLTGGSYNEQFF,TGTGCCAGCAGCTTAACGGGGGGGTCCTACAATGAGCAGTTCTTC
.,TRBD1,TRBJ2-7,TRBV13,CASSERDRGFDEQYF,TGTGCCAGCAGCGAACGTGACAGGGGTTTTGACGAGCAGTACTTC
.,TRBD1,TRBJ2-5,TRBV13,CASSGQTGGWETQYF,TGTGCCAGCAGCGGGCAGACAGGGGGTTGGGAGACCCAGTACTTC
.,.,TRBJ2-1,TRBV28,CASSTNPFNEQFF,TGTGCCAGCAGCACTAACCCGTTCAATGAGCAGTTCTTC
.,.,TRBJ2-3,TRBV6-5,CASRSYYPDTQYF,TGTGCCAGCAGATCCTATTATCCGGATACGCAGTATTTT
once,TRBD1,TRBJ1-5,TRBV5-1,CASSLLQGDQPQHF,TGCGCCAGCAGCTTGTTACAGGGGGATCAGCCCCAGCATTTT